This T cell receptor beta chain was captured in a study of T-cell reconstitution after alpha-beta-depleted transplantation in children listed by TCRdb under 2016. Turning to the overall study: The study quantitatively tracked T-cell immune reconstitution after TCRalphabeta/CD19-depleted allogeneic hematopoietic cell transplantation in children using TCR repertoire profiling.

This clonotype was seen a few times. There is no known antigen for this receptor. The input lacks base qualities; no much larger clone sits a single base away. The junction carries 9 bases between V and J, which are trimmed by 0 bases and 1 base respectively. The germline V gene yields MGHRA for CDR1 and YSYEKL for CDR2. Reading from cysteine to phenylalanine, the CDR3 counts 15 amino acids. Of all the DNA, just the CDR3 is kept, 45 bases in frame from base 1. Library generation was performed with PCR. The sequencing machine was an Illumina HiSeq 2500. TCR library preparation used molecular barcoding, with unique molecular identifiers applied to normalize quantification of the TCRbeta repertoire. In TCRdb, the public reads were trimmed at Q25 with fastp and aligned with MiXCR, with productive beta chains retained. When rows share a CDR3 protein, they turn into one entry using the most common DNA and genes. The sample table contains around 380,000 distinct CDR3 sequences; only one count was recorded for 11% of them. The top ten constitute approximately 5% of the sample.

This sequence uses TRBV4-1 and TRBJ1-1; the D gene lacks a confident call. This TCR was recovered from a human donor who donated a stem cell graft to a child with acute myeloid leukemia. Sequenced here: PBMCs from the stem cell graft donor, sampled from the stem cell graft. The CDR3 reads CASSQEVSQNTEAFF. DNA sequence: TGCGCCAGCAGCCAAGAAGTGTCACAGAACACTGAAGCTTTCTTT.